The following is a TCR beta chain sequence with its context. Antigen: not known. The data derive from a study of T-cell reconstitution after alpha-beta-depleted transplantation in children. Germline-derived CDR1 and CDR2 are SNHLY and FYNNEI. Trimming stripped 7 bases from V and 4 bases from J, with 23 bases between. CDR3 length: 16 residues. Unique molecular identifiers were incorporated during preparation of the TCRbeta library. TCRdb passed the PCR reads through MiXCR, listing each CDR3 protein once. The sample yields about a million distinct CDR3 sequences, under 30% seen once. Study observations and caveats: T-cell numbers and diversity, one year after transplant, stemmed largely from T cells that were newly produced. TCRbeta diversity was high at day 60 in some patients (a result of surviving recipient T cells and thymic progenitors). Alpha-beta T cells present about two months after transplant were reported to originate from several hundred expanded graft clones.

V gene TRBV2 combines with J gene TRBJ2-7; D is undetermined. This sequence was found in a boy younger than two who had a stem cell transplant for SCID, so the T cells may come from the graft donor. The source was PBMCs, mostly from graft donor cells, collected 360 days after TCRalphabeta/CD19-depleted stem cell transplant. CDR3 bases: TGTGCCAGCAACTCACAATCGCGGTACCCCTTATACGAGCAGTACTTC. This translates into CASNSQSRYPLYEQYF.